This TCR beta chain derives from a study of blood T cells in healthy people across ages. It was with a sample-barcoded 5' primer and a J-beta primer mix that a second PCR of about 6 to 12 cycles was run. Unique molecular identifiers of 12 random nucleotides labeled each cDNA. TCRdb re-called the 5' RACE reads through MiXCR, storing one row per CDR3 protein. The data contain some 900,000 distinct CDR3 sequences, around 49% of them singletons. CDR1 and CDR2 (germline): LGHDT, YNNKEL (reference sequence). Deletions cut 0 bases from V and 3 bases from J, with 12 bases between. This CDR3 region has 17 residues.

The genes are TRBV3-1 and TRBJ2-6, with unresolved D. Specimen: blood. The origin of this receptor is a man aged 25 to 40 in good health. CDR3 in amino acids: CASSQDLESLGANVLTF. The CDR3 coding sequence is TGTGCCAGCAGCCAAGATCTAGAGTCTCTTGGGGCCAACGTCCTGACTTTC.